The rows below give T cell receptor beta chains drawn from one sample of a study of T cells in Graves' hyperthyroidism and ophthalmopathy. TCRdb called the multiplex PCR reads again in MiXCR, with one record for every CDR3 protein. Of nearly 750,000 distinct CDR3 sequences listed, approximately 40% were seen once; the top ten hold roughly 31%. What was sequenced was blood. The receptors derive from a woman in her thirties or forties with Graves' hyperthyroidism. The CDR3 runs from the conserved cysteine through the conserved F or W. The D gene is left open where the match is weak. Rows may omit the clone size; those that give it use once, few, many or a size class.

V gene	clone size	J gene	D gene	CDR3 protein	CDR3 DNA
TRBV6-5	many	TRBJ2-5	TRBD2	CASSYSTSGGQETQYF	TGTGCCAGCAGTTACTCAACTAGCGGGGGTCAAGAGACCCAGTACTTC
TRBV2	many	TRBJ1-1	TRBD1	CASSEQTGLGIGKNTEAFF	TGTGCCAGCAGTGAACAGACAGGGTTGGGGATCGGTAAGAACACTGAAGCTTTCTTT
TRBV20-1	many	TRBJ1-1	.	CSAPKDTTEAFF	TGCAGTGCTCCAAAGGATACCACTGAAGCTTTCTTT
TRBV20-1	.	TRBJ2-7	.	CGASFSSYGAPYEQYF	TGCGGTGCTAGTTTCTCCTCCTATGGGGCCCCCTACGAGCAGTACTTC
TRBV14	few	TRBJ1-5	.	CASSQAGAAQPQHF	TGTGCCAGCAGCCAAGCTGGAGCAGCTCAGCCCCAGCATTTT
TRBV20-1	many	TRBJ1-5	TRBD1	CSASIMGNRGDSNQPQHF	TGCAGTGCTAGCATTATGGGCAACAGGGGAGATAGCAATCAGCCCCAGCATTTT
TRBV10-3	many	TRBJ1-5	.	CAIRNREGQPQHF	TGTGCCATCAGGAACAGGGAGGGACAGCCCCAGCATTTT
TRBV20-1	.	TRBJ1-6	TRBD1	CSAREDRGSSSYNSPLHF	TGCAGTGCTAGAGAAGACAGGGGCTCTAGCTCCTATAATTCACCCCTCCACTTT
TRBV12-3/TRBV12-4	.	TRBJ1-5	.	CASSRDGQREETQHF	TGTGCCAGCAGTCGCGACGGGCAGAGAGAAGAGACCCAGCATTTT
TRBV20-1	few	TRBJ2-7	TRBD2	CSASSTLAGDSYEQYF	TGCAGTGCTAGTTCAACCTTAGCGGGCGACTCCTACGAGCAGTACTTC
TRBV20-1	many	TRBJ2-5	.	CSASDPQLRETQYF	TGCAGTGCTTCGGACCCCCAACTAAGGGAGACCCAGTACTTC
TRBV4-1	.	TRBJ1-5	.	CASSQDASNQPQHF	TGCGCCAGCAGCCAAGACGCCAGCAATCAGCCCCAGCATTTT
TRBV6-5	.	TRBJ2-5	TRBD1	CASSSTGAAETQYF	TGTGCCAGCAGTTCGACAGGGGCAGCGGAGACCCAGTACTTC
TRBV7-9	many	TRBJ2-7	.	CASSLVGQGTHEQYF	TGTGCCAGCAGCTTAGTCGGGCAGGGAACCCACGAGCAGTACTTC
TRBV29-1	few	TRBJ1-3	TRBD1	CSVTRGPQGNTIYF	TGCAGCGTGACCAGGGGGCCGCAAGGAAACACCATATATTTT
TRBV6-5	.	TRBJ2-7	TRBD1	CASSYKLGQTYEQYF	TGTGCCAGCAGTTACAAATTGGGACAGACCTACGAGCAGTACTTC
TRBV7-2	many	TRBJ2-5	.	CASSGQTGSGETQYF	TGTGCCAGCAGCGGACAAACGGGATCGGGGGAGACCCAGTACTTC
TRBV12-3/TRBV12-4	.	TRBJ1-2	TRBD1	CASTNPGTGTGYTF	TGTGCCAGCACCAACCCCGGGACAGGGACCGGCTACACCTTC
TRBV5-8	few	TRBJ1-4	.	CASSLGPDTEKLFF	TGTGCCAGCAGCCTGGGACCAGACACTGAAAAACTGTTTTTT
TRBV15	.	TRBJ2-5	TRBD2	CATSRGTSGQETQYF	TGTGCCACCAGCAGAGGGACTAGCGGACAAGAGACCCAGTACTTC
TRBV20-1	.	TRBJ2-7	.	CSATENRGRFSYEQYF	TGCAGTGCCACGGAGAATAGAGGTCGGTTCTCCTACGAGCAGTACTTC
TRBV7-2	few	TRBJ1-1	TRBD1	CASSLPHLGQGNTEAFF	TGTGCCAGCAGCTTACCACATCTAGGACAGGGTAACACTGAAGCTTTCTTT
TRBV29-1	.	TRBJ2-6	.	CSVAVVTF	TGCAGCGTTGCCGTTGTGACTTTC
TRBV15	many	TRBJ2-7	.	CATSRARDNPYEQYF	TGTGCCACCAGCAGAGCGCGGGACAACCCCTACGAGCAGTACTTC
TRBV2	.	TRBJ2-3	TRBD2	CASSVEGLAGITDTQYF	TGTGCCAGCAGCGTAGAAGGGCTAGCGGGGATCACAGATACGCAGTATTTT
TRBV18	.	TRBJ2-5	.	CASSIGAQETQYF	TGTGCCAGCTCAATCGGGGCGCAAGAGACCCAGTACTTC